This T cell receptor (beta chain) was recovered during a study of naive and memory T cell subsets. Findings and caveats of the study: Clonotypes are single alpha or beta chains, not paired receptors. Naive repertoires, especially CD8, held a few larger clonotypes, possibly memory cells re-expressing CD45RA. There was no ground truth to check naive and memory subset results.

Trimming cost V 2 bases and J 6 bases, with 15 bases left between them. The CDR3 loop spans 16 amino acids. Per germline, CDR1 KGHDR and CDR2 SFDVKD. This clonotype has a handful of counts. The antigen remains unidentified. Two oligonucleotides, mixed equimolar, formed the beta constant-region primer covering TRBC1 and TRBC2. Four rounds of PCR amplified the ligated cDNA using nested alpha and beta constant-region primers plus SP2. TCRdb re-called the UMI-ligation and nested PCR reads through MiXCR, storing one row per CDR3 protein. The repertoire holds approximately 140,000 distinct CDR3 sequences, with more than 15% as singletons.

The sequenced sample was naive CD4+ T cells from blood. The chain has TRBV24-1 and TRBJ2-2, with D hard to call. The sequence derives from a human donor in good health. The CDR3: CATSDSNGYVPGELFF. The CDR3 nucleotides are TGTGCCACCAGTGATTCTAACGGCTATGTCCCCGGGGAGCTGTTTTTT.